This TCR beta chain stems from a study of T cell repertoires in ileal Crohn's disease. Sequencing was performed with immunoSEQ multiplex PCR; in TCRdb, only in-frame clones are kept and a portion is missing. The sample contains some 10,000 clones, 76% of which appear only once. The germline V gene has CDR1 KGHSH and CDR2 LQKENI. The CDR3 consists of 13 residues. V lost 1 base and J lost 6, with 9 bases in between. The chain links TRBV18 to TRBJ1-2, with TRBD1 as a possible D gene (6 bases). The receptor's source is an adult with Crohn's disease. The sequencing input was ileal tissue. The CDR3 sequence: CASSPRQADGYTF. CDR3 DNA: TGTGCCAGCTCACCACGACAGGCTGATGGCTACACCTTC.